The clone carrying this T cell receptor beta chain turned up a few times. Its antigen is as yet unknown. These data are taken from a study of post-analysis software for immune sequencing data. Study information: Both relapsing-remitting and secondary progressive multiple sclerosis featured among the disease courses, as did progressive-relapsing multiple sclerosis.

V lost 5 bases, J lost 0 bases, and 11 bases stayed unmatched. The length of the CDR3 is 18 residues. CDR1 and CDR2 (germline): SGHTA, FQGNSA. Regarding the study as a whole: When the samples were clustered directly with F measure, those that had been prepared in the same batch showed strong co-clustering. With TRBV5-6, TRBV5-1 and TRBV20-1 included, about five TRBV segments were more frequent in patients than in controls. The study found significantly lower normalized Chao1 diversity in multiple sclerosis patients than in controls.

Unique molecular identifiers tagged the TCR beta cDNA libraries. About 500,000 cDNA molecules were obtained from 1 to 10 million T cells. TCRdb re-called the PCR reads through MiXCR, storing one row per CDR3 protein. The sample lists 350,000 to 500,000 distinct CDR3 sequences, over 30% occurring once. Input material: blood. V is TRBV7-2 and J is TRBJ2-4; 9 positions match TRBD1. The TCR comes from a girl aged 2 to 9 with multiple sclerosis. The CDR3 DNA is TGTGCCAGCAGCCCGGACAGGGGTTATTTACTAGCCAAAAACATTCAGTACTTC. Protein product: CASSPDRGYLLAKNIQYF.